The entry below gives a single TCR beta chain sequence along with its context. Its antigen remains unidentified. The sample comes from a study of T cells in localized non-small cell lung cancer. Study-wide results and limits: Of the tissues analyzed, uninvolved adjacent lung showed maximal T cell clonality, greater than tumor. Median detection of top 100 tumor clones in adjacent lung was 57 clones.

The protocol was immunoSEQ multiplex PCR, while the TCRdb copy is restricted to in-frame clones and leaves out a portion. Seen here are fewer than 75,000 clones, about 81% observed once, and the top ten hold 1.3%. The CDR3 has 13 amino acids. V was trimmed by 5 bases and J by 4 bases, leaving 10 bases between them. Germline CDR1 LNHNV, CDR2 YYDKDF (reference sequence). The sequencing used peripheral blood, collected before any cancer treatment. The receptor was derived from a female donor aged 60 or older with stage I lung adenocarcinoma. This chain connects TRBV15 to TRBJ2-3; D may be TRBD1 (5 bases). Written as DNA, the CDR3 is TGTGCCACCAGCGCATCAGGGCCAGATACGCAGTATTTT. Residues: CATSASGPDTQYF. The whole variable domain, filled in from reference TRBV15 and TRBJ2-3, reads DAMVIQNPRYQVTQFGKPVTLSCSQTLNHNVMYWYQQKSSQAPKLLFHYYDKDFNNEADTPDNFQSRRPNTSFCFLDIRSPGLGDTAMYLCATSASGPDTQYFGPGTRLTVL.